Listed below are T cell receptor beta chains from one sample, sequenced in a study of chemoradiotherapy in HPV16-positive cancers. Repertoires were generated with immunoSEQ multiplex PCR, while TCRdb's copy carries only in-frame clones and drops some. The sample lists several thousand clones; less than 80% were seen once. The input for sequencing was tumor tissue, taken from a patient who underwent chemoradiotherapy. These receptors all come from a human donor with HPV-associated anogenital cancer. Each CDR3 is given with its conserved first and last residue. The D gene is left open where the match is weak. The size of a clone is reported for some rows only, either as once, few or many, or as a class for expanded clones.

V gene	clone size	D gene	J gene	CDR3 DNA	CDR3 protein
TRBV19	NA	NA	TRBJ2-6	TGTGCCAGTAGTATCATCTCTGGGGCCAACGTCCTGACTTTC	CASSIISGANVLTF
TRBV9	NA	NA	TRBJ1-5	TGTGCCAGCAGCGTCGGTAATAGCAATCAGCCCCAGCATTTT	CASSVGNSNQPQHF
TRBV1	NA	NA	TRBJ2-3	NA	CTSSQFGTGTDTQYF
TRBV15	NA	NA	TRBJ2-5	TGTGCCACCAGCGAGAACAGGGGCGGGAGTGAGACCCAGTACTTC	CATSENRGGSETQYF
TRBV5-6	once	NA	TRBJ2-5	TGTGCCAGCAGCGGAATGGGGACCCAGTACTTC	CASSGMGTQYF
TRBV2	NA	TRBD2	TRBJ2-3	TGTGCCAGCAGCGCCAAACTAGCGGGGGGCACAGATACGCAGTATTTT	CASSAKLAGGTDTQYF
TRBV7-3	NA	NA	TRBJ1-6	TGTGCCAGCAGCTTAACTGGCGGGTGGGGTTCACCCCTCCACTTT	CASSLTGGWGSPLHF
TRBV6-5	once	NA	TRBJ2-3	TGTGCCAGCAGGGAAACGGTCGCGGCAGATACGCAGTATTTT	CASRETVAADTQYF
TRBV7-9	NA	TRBD1	TRBJ1-3	TGTGCCAGCAGCTTAGACCAGGGGGCAAAAGGAAACACCATATATTTT	CASSLDQGAKGNTIYF
TRBV28	once	NA	TRBJ1-2	TGTGCCAGCAGTCTAACCTATGATGGCTACACCTTC	CASSLTYDGYTF
TRBV6-5	NA	TRBD1	TRBJ2-1	TGTGCCAGCAGTTATTACCGGGACAGGGTGCCCAATGAGCAGTTCTTC	CASSYYRDRVPNEQFF
TRBV28	NA	NA	TRBJ1-3	TGTGCCAGCAGTTTATGGGAAGGGGGTAGAAACACCATATATTTT	CASSLWEGGRNTIYF
TRBV11-3	NA	NA	TRBJ2-5	TGTGCCAGCAGCCCCCGGGGCCAAGAGACCCAGTACTTC	CASSPRGQETQYF
TRBV6-9	NA	NA	TRBJ1-3	TGTGCCAGCAAGGGGGGGGAAGAAGGAAACACCATATATTTT	CASKGGEEGNTIYF
TRBV5-1	NA	NA	TRBJ1-3	TGCGCCAGCAGCTTGAATACACGCAGCTCTGGAAACACCATATATTTT	CASSLNTRSSGNTIYF
TRBV30	once	TRBD1	TRBJ1-5	TGTGCCTGGAGCGTAGGACAGGGGGCGGGTCAGCCCCAGCATTTT	CAWSVGQGAGQPQHF
TRBV30	NA	TRBD1	TRBJ1-4	TGTGCCTGGAGTGCCTCGGACAGGGGCTTACCAACTAATGAAAAACTGTTTTTT	CAWSASDRGLPTNEKLFF
TRBV19	NA	NA	TRBJ2-5	TGTGCCAGTAGTATAGGAGGGGCCAGCAAAGAGACCCAGTACTTC	CASSIGGASKETQYF
TRBV6-1	few	NA	TRBJ2-1	TGTGCCAGCAGATACAATGAGCAGTTCTTC	CASRYNEQFF
TRBV5-1	NA	NA	TRBJ1-1	TGCGCCAGCAGCTTGGACAGGATGAACACTGAAGCTTTCTTT	CASSLDRMNTEAFF
TRBV5-4	NA	TRBD1	TRBJ2-5	TGTGCCAGCAGCAGGACAGGCGTCCAAGAGACCCAGTACTTC	CASSRTGVQETQYF
TRBV9	NA	NA	TRBJ1-3	TGTGCCAGCACCCCAGGACACAGGGAGAACACCATATATTTT	CASTPGHRENTIYF
TRBV6-1	once	TRBD2	TRBJ2-5	TGTGCCAGCAGTGAATCAGTAGCGGGGGGGACCCAGTACTTC	CASSESVAGGTQYF
TRBV5-8	NA	NA	TRBJ1-1	TGTGCCAGCAGCTTATTGGGGAGGACTGAAGCTTTCTTT	CASSLLGRTEAFF
TRBV5-1	NA	TRBD1	TRBJ2-1	TGCGCCAGCAGCTTGGTGGGGACAGGGGCGAGTGAGCAGTTCTTC	CASSLVGTGASEQFF
TRBV7-8	NA	NA	TRBJ1-1	TGTGCCAGCAGCTTAGAGTATCAGTCTAGGATAACTTCGTCAGCTTTCTTT	CASSLEYQSRITSSAFF
TRBV11-3	NA	NA	TRBJ2-1	TGTGCCAGCAGCATGGAAAGGGCCTACAATGAGCAGTTCTTC	CASSMERAYNEQFF
TRBV6-5	NA	NA	TRBJ1-2	TGTGCCAGCAGTTCGCTGTCCACGCCGGCGCAAGGCTACACCTTC	CASSSLSTPAQGYTF
TRBV7-2	NA	NA	TRBJ1-1	TGTGCCAGCAGCTGGTACACTGAAGCTTTCTTT	CASSWYTEAFF
TRBV6-6	once	TRBD1	TRBJ1-1	TGTGCCAGCATTACAGGGGTTGCCACTGAAGCTTTCTTT	CASITGVATEAFF
TRBV5-4	NA	TRBD1	TRBJ1-4	TGTGCCAGCAGCTCTGACAGGGGAAGTGAAAAACTGTTTTTT	CASSSDRGSEKLFF
TRBV5-1	NA	TRBD2	TRBJ2-1	TGCGCCAGCAGCTTGGCCCGGCTAGCGGGGGGCAACAATGAGCAGTTCTTC	CASSLARLAGGNNEQFF
TRBV12-1	NA	NA	TRBJ1-6	TGTGCCAGCAGCCACCAACGGGCGCGGGATTCACCCCTCCACTTT	CASSHQRARDSPLHF
TRBV4-3	NA	TRBD2	TRBJ2-1	TGCGCCAGCAGCCAAGCGCGGACTAGCGGGGGGGAGGATGAGCAGTTCTTC	CASSQARTSGGEDEQFF
TRBV7-9	NA	NA	TRBJ1-3	TGTGCCAGCAGCTTTGATGCGGTTGGAGGAAACACCATATATTTT	CASSFDAVGGNTIYF
TRBV4-3	NA	NA	TRBJ2-7	TGCGCCAGCAGCCAAGGGGTCACATCATACGAGCAGTACTTC	CASSQGVTSYEQYF
TRBV4-1	large	TRBD1	TRBJ2-7	TGCGCCAGCAGCCTCGGGACAGGGGGCGACGAGCAGTACTTC	CASSLGTGGDEQYF
TRBV28	NA	NA	TRBJ2-6	TGTGCCAGCACCCTGGGGGGCTCTGGGGCCAACGTCCTGACTTTC	CASTLGGSGANVLTF
TRBV7-8	NA	NA	TRBJ1-5	TGTGCCAGCAGCCGGGGAGCTATGCTCGGGTCCCAGCATTTT	CASSRGAMLGSQHF
TRBV30	NA	NA	TRBJ1-1	TGTGCCTGGAGTAAAGGGTCGTCGAGACCGGGCAACACTGAAGCTTTCTTT	CAWSKGSSRPGNTEAFF
TRBV5-6	NA	NA	TRBJ2-2	TGTGCCAGCTCGGCCGGTGCTGGGCTCACCGGGGAGCTGTTTTTT	CASSAGAGLTGELFF
TRBV5-1	few	NA	TRBJ1-1	TGCGCCAGCAGCCCCGACGGGAACACTGAAGCTTTCTTT	CASSPDGNTEAFF